This T cell receptor (beta chain) was recovered during a study of CD8 T cells in Susac syndrome. Relapsing-remitting disease, either stable or active, was present in the treatment-naive patients who were the multiple sclerosis controls. The CDR3 is 17 residues long. CDR1 LNHNV and CDR2 YYDKDF come from the germline V gene (reference sequence). Trimming removed 3 bases from V and 0 bases from J, with 15 bases in between. Random hexamers were used to reverse transcribe an amount of about 0.45 to 1 ug RNA. Multiplex immunoSEQ PCR targeted 54 Vbeta and 13 Jbeta TCR beta segments. TCRdb redid the calling of the immunoSEQ multiplex PCR reads with MiXCR, one entry per CDR3 protein. The sample includes 250,000 to 300,000 distinct CDR3 sequences, over 75% seen only once; the top ten take around 0.2%.

The receptor's source is a human donor with multiple sclerosis. V is TRBV15 and J is TRBJ1-3, with D possibly TRBD1 on 6 matching bases. The sequencing input was CD8+ T cells from PBMCs. The CDR3: CATSSRKTGISGNTIYF. For the CDR3, the DNA is TGTGCCACCAGCAGCCGTAAAACAGGGATCTCTGGAAACACCATATATTTT.